These 11 T cell receptor beta chains were all obtained from the same sample, sequenced in a study of neurological immune-mediated disorders. Documented time point: longitudinal time-point 3. TCRdb used MiXCR to reprocess the 5' RACE reads, holding one entry per CDR3 protein. The data contain about 45,000 distinct CDR3 sequences, roughly 12% of them seen just once; the ten biggest clones take up approximately 10%. The specimen was PBMCs. These receptors originate from a man aged 30 to 45 in good health.

This clonotype was counted many times. CDR3 sequence: CASSYSPPGHKGEDTQYF. In nucleotides, the CDR3 is TGCGCCAGCAGCTACAGCCCACCCGGGCACAAGGGGGAGGATACGCAGTATTTT. The chain carries TRBV5-1 and TRBJ2-3; TRBD1 is a possible D gene (6 bases). This CDR3 is built from 18 residues. V was pared by 3 bases and J by 6 bases, with 26 bases between. CDR1 SGHRS and CDR2 YFSETQ come from the germline V gene.

This clonotype has just a few counts. The chain uses TRBV5-6 and TRBJ2-1; D uncertain. Germline CDR1 and CDR2: SGHDT and YYEEEE. Between the trimmed V and J ends, which lost 0 bases and 6 bases, there was a span of 13 bases. This CDR3 is 15 amino acids long. The CDR3 sequence is CASSLVGIPLNEQFF. In DNA, the CDR3 is TGTGCCAGCAGCTTGGTGGGGATTCCCCTCAATGAGCAGTTCTTC. The entire variable domain, with the rest obtained from reference TRBV5-6 and TRBJ2-1, is as follows: DAGVTQSPTHLIKTRGQQVTLRCSPKSGHDTVSWYQQALGQGPQFIFQYYEEEERQRGNFPDRFSGHQFPNYSSELNVNALLLGDSALYLCASSLVGIPLNEQFFGPGTRLTVL.

This clonotype occurred many times. The gene calls are TRBV7-2 and TRBJ1-2; D is uncertain. Germline loops: CDR1 SGHTA, CDR2 FQGNSA. V lost 2 bases and J lost 4, with 8 bases in between. The CDR3 totals 13 residues. CDR3 residues: CASSLQRSYGYTF. The CDR3 region has the DNA TGTGCCAGCAGCTTACAGAGATCCTATGGCTACACCTTC.

There are many counts of this clonotype. The chain has TRBV10-2 and TRBJ2-5; D perhaps matches TRBD2 (6 bases). Germline V gives CDR1 WSHSY, CDR2 SAAADI. V lost 0 bases and J 4 bases, leaving 9 bases between the germline ends. CDR3 length: 14 residues. Here the CDR3 reads CASSESVGGETQYF. CDR3 in DNA: TGCGCCAGCAGTGAGTCGGTGGGGGGAGAGACCCAGTACTTC.

The sample holds many counts of this clonotype. V and J are TRBV9 and TRBJ2-6; either TRBD1 or TRBD2 may fit D (6 bases each). V gave up 4 bases and J gave up 0 bases, with 17 bases separating them. CDR3 length equals 18 residues. Per germline, CDR1 SGDLS and CDR2 YYNGEE. CDR3 DNA: TGTGCCAGCAGCACAGACAGGACTACTGCCTCTGGGGCCAACGTCCTGACTTTC. It is translated as CASSTDRTTASGANVLTF. The complete variable domain, with remaining parts taken from reference TRBV9 and TRBJ2-6, reads DSGVTQTPKHLITATGQRVTLRCSPRSGDLSVYWYQQSLDQGLQFLIQYYNGEERAKGNILERFSAQQFPDLHSELNLSSLELGDSALYFCASSTDRTTASGANVLTFGAGSRLTVL.

The sample holds many counts of this clonotype. The J gene is TRBJ2-3, the V gene TRBV20-1, with 9 bases that match TRBD2. V lost 6 bases and J lost 2; bases outside the gene matches: 9. There are 15 residues in the CDR3. Per germline, CDR1 DFQATT and CDR2 SNEGSKA (reference sequence). This CDR3 reads CSATSGTSITDTQYF. Written as DNA, the CDR3 is TGCAGTGCCACTTCCGGGACTAGCATCACAGATACGCAGTATTTT.

This clonotype has a count of ten or more. The rearrangement joins TRBV10-3 to TRBJ1-5, with D unresolved. The ends were cut back, 6 bases at V and 9 bases at J, with 15 bases in the middle. The CDR3 runs 13 residues. Looked up from germline, CDR1 is ENHRY and CDR2 is SYGVKD. The chain's CDR3 is CAISTGVNGPQHF. CDR3 nucleotide sequence: TGTGCCATCAGCACCGGTGTCAATGGGCCCCAGCATTTT.

This clonotype was found many times. The chain recombines TRBV10-3 with TRBJ2-7; either TRBD1 or TRBD2 may fit D (5 bases each). Germline V gene lookup returns CDR1 ENHRY and CDR2 SYGVKD. V was pared by 1 base and J by 2 bases, with 12 bases between. The CDR3 sequence is 15 residues long. CDR3 residues: CAISEYRDATYEQYF. In nucleotides, the CDR3 is TGTGCCATCAGTGAGTATCGGGACGCGACCTACGAGCAGTACTTC.

This clonotype showed up many times. The chain links TRBV7-2 to TRBJ2-7, with TRBD2 matching 8 bases. Germline V gives CDR1 SGHTA, CDR2 FQGNSA. The CDR3 loop spans 14 amino acids. V was clipped by 3 bases and J by 6 bases; unmatched bases: 7. CDR3 loop: CASSFGAGVAEQYF. CDR3 bases: TGTGCCAGCAGCTTCGGAGCGGGAGTCGCCGAGCAGTACTTC.

This clonotype was recorded many times. This chain joins TRBV6-1 and TRBJ1-6; 10 bases are shared with TRBD1. V shed 6 bases and J 8 bases; nucleotides not matched to a gene: 10. Germline loops: CDR1 MNHNS, CDR2 SASEGT. The CDR3 extends over 16 amino acids. Written as DNA, the CDR3 is TGTGCCAGCAGCCCAAGTGAAGGGACAGGGGATTCACCCCTCCACTTT. Translation gives CASSPSEGTGDSPLHF.

This clonotype was seen many times. The J gene is TRBJ1-6, the V gene TRBV28; D is unresolved. Trimming took off 3 bases at V and 3 bases at J, with 3 bases between the two ends. The CDR3 sequence is 13 residues long. Per the germline V gene, CDR1 is MDHEN and CDR2 is SYDVKM. The CDR3 protein is CASSFGYNSPLHF. The DNA of the CDR3 is TGTGCCAGCAGTTTTGGCTATAATTCACCCCTCCACTTT.